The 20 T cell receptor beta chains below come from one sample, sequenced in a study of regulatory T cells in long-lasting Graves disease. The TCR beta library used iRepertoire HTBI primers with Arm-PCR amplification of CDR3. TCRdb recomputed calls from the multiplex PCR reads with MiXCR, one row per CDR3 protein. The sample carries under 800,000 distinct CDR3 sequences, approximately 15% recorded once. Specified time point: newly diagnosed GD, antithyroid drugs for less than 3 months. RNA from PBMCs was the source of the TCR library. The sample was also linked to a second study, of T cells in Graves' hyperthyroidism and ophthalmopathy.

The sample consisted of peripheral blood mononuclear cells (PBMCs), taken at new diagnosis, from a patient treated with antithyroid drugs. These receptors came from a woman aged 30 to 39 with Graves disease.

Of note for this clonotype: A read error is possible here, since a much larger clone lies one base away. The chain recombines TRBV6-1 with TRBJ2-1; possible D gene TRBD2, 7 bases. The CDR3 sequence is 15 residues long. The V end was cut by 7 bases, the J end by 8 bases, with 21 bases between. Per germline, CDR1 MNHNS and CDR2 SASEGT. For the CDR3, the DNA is TGTGCCAGCACCCGGACAGCTAGCGGAGATGATGAGCAGTTCTTC. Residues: CASTRTASGDDEQFF.

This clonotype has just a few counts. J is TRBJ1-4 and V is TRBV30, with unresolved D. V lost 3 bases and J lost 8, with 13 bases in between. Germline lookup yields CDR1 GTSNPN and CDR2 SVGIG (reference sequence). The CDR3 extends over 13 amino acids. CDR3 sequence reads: CAWSDPLREKLFF. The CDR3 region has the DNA TGTGCCTGGAGCGACCCCCTTCGCGAAAAACTGTTTTTT. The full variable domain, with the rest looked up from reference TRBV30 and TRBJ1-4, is SQTIHQWPATLVQPVGSPLSLECTVEGTSNPNLYWYRQAAGRGLQLLFYSVGIGQISSEVPQNLSASRPQDRQFILSSKKLLLSDSGFYLCAWSDPLREKLFFGSGTQLSVL.

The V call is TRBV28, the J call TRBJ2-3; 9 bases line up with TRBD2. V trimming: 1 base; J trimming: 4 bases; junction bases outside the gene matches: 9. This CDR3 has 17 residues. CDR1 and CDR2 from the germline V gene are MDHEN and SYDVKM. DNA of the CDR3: TGTGCCAGCAGTTTATCAATCGGGACTAGCCCTTCAGATACGCAGTATTTT. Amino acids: CASSLSIGTSPSDTQYF.

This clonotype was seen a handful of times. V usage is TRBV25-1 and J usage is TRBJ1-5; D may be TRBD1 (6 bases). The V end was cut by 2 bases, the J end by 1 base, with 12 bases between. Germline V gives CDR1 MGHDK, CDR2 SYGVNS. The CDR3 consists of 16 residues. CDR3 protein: CASSEGGGASNQPQHF. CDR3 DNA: TGTGCCAGCAGTGAAGGGGGGGGGGCGAGCAATCAGCCCCAGCATTTT.

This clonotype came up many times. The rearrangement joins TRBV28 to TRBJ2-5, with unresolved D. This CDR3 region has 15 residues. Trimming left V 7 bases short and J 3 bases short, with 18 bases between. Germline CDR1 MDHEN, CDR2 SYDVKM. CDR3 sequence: CASTGISKSEETQYF. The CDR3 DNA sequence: TGTGCCAGCACTGGAATATCAAAGTCGGAAGAGACCCAGTACTTC.

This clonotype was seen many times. The CDR3 nucleotides read TGTGCCACCAGTGATTTTGCAGATACGCAGTATTTT. Its protein is CATSDFADTQYF. The chain recombines TRBV24-1 with TRBJ2-3; no clear D. The CDR3 totals 12 residues. Trimming left V 1 base short and J 4 bases short, with 2 bases between. Germline assignment: CDR1 KGHDR and CDR2 SFDVKD.

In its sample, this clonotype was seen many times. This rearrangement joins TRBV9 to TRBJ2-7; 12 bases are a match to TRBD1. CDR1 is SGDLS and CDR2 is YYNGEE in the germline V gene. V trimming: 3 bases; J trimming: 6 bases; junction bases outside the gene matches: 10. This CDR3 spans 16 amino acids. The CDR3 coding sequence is TGTGCCAGCAGCGCACGGATGGGACAGGGGGCGGTCGAGCAGTACTTC. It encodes CASSARMGQGAVEQYF.

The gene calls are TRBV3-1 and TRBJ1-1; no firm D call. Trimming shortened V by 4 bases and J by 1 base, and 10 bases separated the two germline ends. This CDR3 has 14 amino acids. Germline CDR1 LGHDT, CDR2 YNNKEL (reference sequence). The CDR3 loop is CASSPYEGNTEAFF. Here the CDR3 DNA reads TGTGCCAGCAGCCCTTATGAGGGGAACACTGAAGCTTTCTTT.

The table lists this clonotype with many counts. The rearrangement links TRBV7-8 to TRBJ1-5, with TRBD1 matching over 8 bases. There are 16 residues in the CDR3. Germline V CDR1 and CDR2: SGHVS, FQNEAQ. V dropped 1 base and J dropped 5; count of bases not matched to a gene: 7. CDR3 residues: CASSLGGTGGYQPQHF. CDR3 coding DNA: TGTGCCAGCAGCTTAGGGGGGACAGGCGGTTATCAGCCCCAGCATTTT. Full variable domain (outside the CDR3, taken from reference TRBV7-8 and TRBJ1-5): GAGVSQSPRYKVAKRGQDVALRCDPISGHVSLFWYQQALGQGPEFLTYFQNEAQLDKSGLPSDRFFAERPEGSVSTLKIQRTQQEDSAVYLCASSLGGTGGYQPQHFGDGTRLSIL.

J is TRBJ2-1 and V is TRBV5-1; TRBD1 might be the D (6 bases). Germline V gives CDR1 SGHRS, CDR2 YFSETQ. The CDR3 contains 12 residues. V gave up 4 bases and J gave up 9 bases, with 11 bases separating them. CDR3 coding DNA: TGCGCCAGCAGCCTGCAACAGGGTGAGCAGTTCTTC. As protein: CASSLQQGEQFF.

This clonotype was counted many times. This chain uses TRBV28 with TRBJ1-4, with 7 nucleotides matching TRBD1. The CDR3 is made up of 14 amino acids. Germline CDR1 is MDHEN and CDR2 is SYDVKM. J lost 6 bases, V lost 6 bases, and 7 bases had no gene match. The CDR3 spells CASSPGQRHEKLFF. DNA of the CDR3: TGTGCCAGCAGCCCGGGACAGAGGCATGAAAAACTGTTTTTT.

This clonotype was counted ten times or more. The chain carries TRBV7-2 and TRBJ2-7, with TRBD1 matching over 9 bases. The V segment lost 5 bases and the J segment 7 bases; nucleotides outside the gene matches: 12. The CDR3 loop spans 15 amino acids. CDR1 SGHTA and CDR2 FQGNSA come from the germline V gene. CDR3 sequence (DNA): TGTGCCAGCAGCGGAGAGGGGACAGGGTTGAAAGAGCAGTACTTC. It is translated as CASSGEGTGLKEQYF.

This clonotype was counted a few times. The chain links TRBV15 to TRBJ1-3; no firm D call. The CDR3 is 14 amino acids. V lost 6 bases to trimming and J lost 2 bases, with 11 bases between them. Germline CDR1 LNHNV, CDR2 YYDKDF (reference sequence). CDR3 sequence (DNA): TGTGCCACCAGAACGGCTTTTACTGGAAACACCATATATTTT. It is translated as CATRTAFTGNTIYF.

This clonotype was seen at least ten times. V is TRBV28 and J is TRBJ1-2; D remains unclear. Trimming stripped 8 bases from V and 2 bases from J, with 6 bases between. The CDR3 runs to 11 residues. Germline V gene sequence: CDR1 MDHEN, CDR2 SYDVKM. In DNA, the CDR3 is TGTGCCAGCTACGGAAACTATGGCTACACCTTC. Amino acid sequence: CASYGNYGYTF.

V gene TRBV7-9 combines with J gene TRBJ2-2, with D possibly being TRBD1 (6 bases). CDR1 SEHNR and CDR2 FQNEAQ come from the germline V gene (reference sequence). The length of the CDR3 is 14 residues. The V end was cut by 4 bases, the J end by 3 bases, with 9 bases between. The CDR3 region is CASSSSGDTGELFF. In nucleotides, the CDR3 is TGTGCCAGCAGCTCTTCAGGGGACACCGGGGAGCTGTTTTTT.

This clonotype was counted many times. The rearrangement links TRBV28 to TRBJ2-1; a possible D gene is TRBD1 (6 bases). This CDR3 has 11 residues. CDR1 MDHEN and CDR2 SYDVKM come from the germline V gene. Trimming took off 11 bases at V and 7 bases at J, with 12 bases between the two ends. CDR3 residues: CALERGNEQFF. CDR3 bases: TGTGCCCTCGAGAGGGGGAATGAGCAGTTCTTC.

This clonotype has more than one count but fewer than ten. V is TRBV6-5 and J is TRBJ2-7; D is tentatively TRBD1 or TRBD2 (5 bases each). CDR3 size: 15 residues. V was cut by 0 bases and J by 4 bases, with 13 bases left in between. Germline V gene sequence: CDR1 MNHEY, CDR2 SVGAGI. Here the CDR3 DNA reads TGTGCCAGCAGTTACTCGAACGGGGCTGGATACGAGCAGTACTTC. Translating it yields CASSYSNGAGYEQYF.

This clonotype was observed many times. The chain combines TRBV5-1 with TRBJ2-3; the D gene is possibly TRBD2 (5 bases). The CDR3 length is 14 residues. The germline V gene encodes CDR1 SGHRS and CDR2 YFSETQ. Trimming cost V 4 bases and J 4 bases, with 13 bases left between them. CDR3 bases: TGCGCCAGCAGCGACGGAGGAGGTCCAGATACGCAGTATTTT. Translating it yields CASSDGGGPDTQYF.

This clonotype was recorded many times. CDR3 DNA: TGCGCCAGCAGCTTAGAGGACAGGTCCCTGGGGAATGAGCAGTTCTTC. Protein product: CASSLEDRSLGNEQFF. The chain combines TRBV5-1 with TRBJ2-1; 7 bases align to TRBD1. The J segment lost 7 bases and the V segment lost 2 bases, leaving 12 bases of the junction unmatched. This CDR3 contains 16 residues. The germline CDR1 and CDR2 sequences are SGHRS and YFSETQ.

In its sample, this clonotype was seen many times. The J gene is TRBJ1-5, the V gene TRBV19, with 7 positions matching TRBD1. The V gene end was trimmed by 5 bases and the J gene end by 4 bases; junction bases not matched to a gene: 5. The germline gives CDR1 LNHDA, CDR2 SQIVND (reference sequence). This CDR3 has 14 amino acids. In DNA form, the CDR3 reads TGTGCCAGTAGTGTCGGACAGGTTAATCAGCCCCAGCATTTT. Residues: CASSVGQVNQPQHF.